Listed below are T cell receptor beta chains from one sample, sequenced in a study of blood T cell repertoires in COVID-19. The protocol was immunoSEQ multiplex PCR, while the TCRdb copy is restricted to in-frame clones and leaves out a portion. The table has about 110,000 clones, over 80% seen once. Sequenced input: peripheral blood. These receptors came from a woman between 25 and 40 years old with acute or convalescent COVID-19. The CDR3 runs from the conserved cysteine through the conserved F or W. D genes are given only for firm matches. Where a row states a size, it is once, few, many or the class of an expanded clone; other rows omit it.

clone size	V gene	D gene	J gene	CDR3 protein	CDR3 DNA
few	TRBV6-2/TRBV6-3	.	TRBJ1-3	CASSYAGAPRNTIYF	TGTGCCAGCAGTTACGCGGGGGCGCCGAGAAACACCATATATTTT
.	TRBV7-8	TRBD1	TRBJ2-2	CASPRGMYTGELFF	TGTGCCAGCCCCAGGGGGATGTACACCGGGGAGCTGTTTTTT
.	TRBV12-3/TRBV12-4	.	TRBJ1-2	CASSFLVTNGYTF	TGTGCCAGCAGTTTTTTGGTCACTAACGGCTACACCTTC
once	TRBV10-2	TRBD2	TRBJ2-5	CASSRSGTSGSSYRETQYF	TGCGCCAGCAGTCGAAGCGGGACTAGCGGGAGTTCGTATAGAGAGACCCAGTACTTC
once	TRBV6-2/TRBV6-3	.	TRBJ2-7	CASSSSSDYSYEQYF	TGTGCCAGCAGTTCGTCTAGCGACTACTCCTACGAGCAGTACTTC
.	TRBV5-4	.	TRBJ1-1	CASSLWRLVGDTEAFF	TGTGCCAGCAGCTTGTGGCGGTTAGTAGGGGACACTGAAGCTTTCTTT
.	TRBV7-8	TRBD1	TRBJ2-7	CASSLQGVGDEQYF	TGTGCCAGCAGCTTACAGGGGGTCGGCGACGAGCAGTACTTC
once	TRBV19	.	TRBJ1-1	CASSIPGFSEAFF	TGTGCCAGTAGTATTCCGGGGTTTAGCGAAGCTTTCTTT
.	TRBV28	.	TRBJ1-2	CASEKDEGYGYTF	TGTGCCAGCGAAAAAGACGAGGGCTATGGCTACACCTTC
few	TRBV27	TRBD1	TRBJ2-1	CASSALQGLTYNEQFF	TGTGCCAGCAGTGCCCTACAGGGGCTCACCTACAATGAGCAGTTCTTC
.	TRBV14	.	TRBJ1-1	CASSQNRDTEAFF	TGTGCCAGCAGCCAAAACAGGGACACTGAAGCTTTCTTT
.	TRBV7-9	TRBD1	TRBJ1-2	CASSSTGVQVESGYTF	TGTGCCAGCAGCTCAACAGGGGTTCAGGTAGAGAGTGGCTACACCTTC
.	TRBV6-5	.	TRBJ2-7	CASSYGAGKSEQYF	TGTGCCAGCAGTTACGGGGCAGGGAAGAGCGAGCAGTACTTC
.	TRBV27	.	TRBJ2-1	CASSPSTSLLYNEQFF	TGTGCCAGCAGTCCATCGACAAGTCTACTCTACAATGAGCAGTTCTTC
once	TRBV10-3	.	TRBJ1-5	CAISAMDSSGQPQHF	TGTGCCATCAGTGCAATGGACAGCAGTGGCCAGCCCCAGCATTTT
.	TRBV7-9	.	TRBJ1-2	CASSPQRGLLHNYGYTF	TGTGCCAGCAGCCCCCAGCGCGGGCTTCTTCATAACTATGGCTACACCTTC
.	TRBV7-3	.	TRBJ2-1	CASSSGGGRSNEQFF	TGTGCCAGCAGCTCCGGCGGAGGACGCAGCAATGAGCAGTTCTTC
.	TRBV7-9	TRBD1	TRBJ1-6	CASSLGGTGPTSPLHF	TGTGCCAGCAGCTTAGGCGGGACAGGACCTACTTCACCCCTCCACTTT
.	TRBV5-1	TRBD1	TRBJ2-7	CASSIPGTGGEQYF	TGCGCCAGCAGCATCCCCGGGACAGGGGGTGAGCAGTACTTC
.	TRBV10-2	.	TRBJ1-1	CASSEITHDEAFF	TGCGCCAGCAGTGAGATCACTCATGATGAAGCTTTCTTT
.	TRBV9	.	TRBJ2-2	CASSVAIAGEIGELFF	TGTGCCAGCAGCGTAGCCATAGCAGGGGAGATCGGGGAGCTGTTTTTT
once	TRBV10-3	.	TRBJ2-3	CAITKHHGGDTQYF	TGTGCCATCACTAAACACCACGGGGGAGATACGCAGTATTTT
.	TRBV10-3	.	TRBJ1-1	CAISEGVNTEAFF	TGTGCCATCAGTGAGGGAGTGAACACTGAAGCTTTCTTT
.	TRBV18	.	TRBJ1-1	CASSPLYMGTSEAFF	TGTGCCAGCTCACCTCTCTATATGGGGACTTCTGAAGCTTTCTTT
.	TRBV7-2	TRBD2	TRBJ2-5	CASSLGLAGGRRTQYF	TGTGCCAGCAGCTTAGGACTAGCGGGGGGCCGTAGGACCCAGTACTTC
.	TRBV4-3	TRBD2	TRBJ2-1	CASSQDLTGGYNEQFF	TGCGCCAGCAGCCAAGATCTGACGGGGGGGTACAATGAGCAGTTCTTC
once	TRBV29-1	.	TRBJ2-1	CSVQGGTYNEQFF	TGCAGCGTGCAGGGAGGAACCTACAATGAGCAGTTCTTC
.	TRBV27	.	TRBJ2-1	CASRESTNYNEQFF	TGTGCCAGCAGGGAGTCCACAAACTACAATGAGCAGTTCTTC
.	TRBV6-5	TRBD2	TRBJ2-1	CASHNGAGGWNEQFF	TGTGCCAGCCATAACGGAGCGGGGGGGTGGAATGAGCAGTTCTTC
once	TRBV4-2	TRBD1	TRBJ1-5	CASSQVWPGGQPQHF	TGTGCCAGCAGCCAAGTATGGCCAGGGGGACAGCCCCAGCATTTT
.	TRBV28	TRBD1	TRBJ2-7	CASRGQGAPYEQYF	TGTGCCAGCAGGGGACAGGGGGCCCCCTACGAGCAGTACTTC
.	TRBV12-5	TRBD1	TRBJ1-2	CASGLGQGGNYGYTF	TGTGCTAGTGGTTTGGGACAGGGGGGAAACTATGGCTACACCTTC
.	TRBV7-7	TRBD2	TRBJ2-1	CASSSALAGGSNEQFF	TGTGCTAGCAGTTCCGCCTTAGCGGGAGGGAGCAATGAGCAGTTCTTC
.	TRBV5-1	.	TRBJ1-1	CASSLEGVAEAFF	TGCGCCAGCAGCTTAGAGGGAGTCGCTGAAGCTTTCTTT
.	TRBV6-4	.	TRBJ2-2	CASSAEATGELFF	TGTGCCAGCAGCGCCGAAGCGACCGGGGAGCTGTTTTTT
once	TRBV3-1/TRBV3-2	.	TRBJ2-1	CASSQDLSRGSYNEQFF	TGTGCCAGCAGCCAAGATTTGAGCAGGGGCTCCTACAATGAGCAGTTCTTC
few	TRBV28	.	TRBJ1-4	CASSLLRGLASNEKLFF	TGTGCCAGCAGTCTCCTTCGAGGACTCGCCTCTAATGAAAAACTGTTTTTT
.	TRBV30	.	TRBJ1-4	CAWSVLEKLFF	TGTGCCTGGAGTGTACTCGAAAAACTGTTTTTT
.	TRBV6-1	.	TRBJ2-7	CASSEATFYEQYF	TGTGCCAGCAGTGAAGCAACATTCTACGAGCAGTACTTC
.	TRBV11-2	TRBD1	TRBJ2-7	CASRNRGRYEQYF	TGTGCCAGCAGGAACAGGGGGAGGTACGAGCAGTACTTC
.	TRBV30	.	TRBJ1-5	CAWSVGVNNQPQHF	TGTGCCTGGAGTGTTGGAGTGAACAATCAGCCCCAGCATTTT
.	TRBV7-8	TRBD1	TRBJ1-4	CASSRDRGLMRSSEKLFF	TGTGCCAGCAGCCGGGACAGGGGGTTGATGAGAAGTAGTGAAAAACTGTTTTTT
.	TRBV2	.	TRBJ2-7	CASSLAGISSYEQYF	TGTGCCAGCAGCCTAGCAGGAATCTCTTCCTACGAGCAGTACTTC
.	TRBV7-9	TRBD1	TRBJ1-2	CASSLARQGAGYTF	TGTGCCAGCAGCTTAGCGCGACAGGGGGCGGGCTACACCTTC
.	TRBV19	.	TRBJ2-2	CASISGENTGELFF	TGTGCCAGTATTTCGGGAGAGAACACCGGGGAGCTGTTTTTT
.	TRBV5-1	.	TRBJ2-5	CASKMQGFSGETQYF	TGCGCCAGCAAGATGCAGGGTTTCTCGGGAGAGACCCAGTACTTC
.	TRBV6-5	.	TRBJ1-2	CASSLRRTDNYGYTF	TGTGCCAGCAGTTTACGTCGGACAGACAACTATGGCTACACCTTC
.	TRBV5-4	TRBD2	TRBJ2-1	CASSAGGGIATYNEQFF	TGTGCCAGCAGCGCTGGGGGGGGGATAGCAACCTACAATGAGCAGTTCTTC
.	TRBV5-1	.	TRBJ2-7	CASSLVGSYEQYF	TGCGCCAGCAGCTTGGTCGGTTCCTACGAGCAGTACTTC
few	TRBV7-8	.	TRBJ1-4	CASSKLRGNEKLFF	TGTGCCAGCAGCAAGCTTAGGGGGAATGAAAAACTGTTTTTT
.	TRBV28	.	TRBJ2-2	CASSPMGGLNTGELFF	TGTGCCAGCAGCCCCATGGGGGGACTGAACACCGGGGAGCTGTTTTTT